This is a list of T cell receptor beta chains from one sample in a study of blood T cell repertoires in COVID-19. Profiling relied on immunoSEQ multiplex PCR, and the TCRdb table lists in-frame clones only, not all of them. Here the sample spans about 140,000 clones, 80% to 90% being singletons. Sequences were obtained from peripheral blood. The receptors shown here come from a woman aged 80 or older with acute or convalescent COVID-19. Each CDR3 is given without its conserved first and last residue. The D gene is left open where the match is weak.

TRBD1	TRBV2	ASTLDRAGNEQF
TRBD2	TRBV7-2	ASSLASGSGGIQETQY
-	TRBV5-4	ASSLTSGVGYT
TRBD1	TRBV30	AWDRANQPQH
-	TRBV9	ASSPQPSGVNTEAF
TRBD1	TRBV7-2	ASSPRQGYNSPLH
-	TRBV7-9	ASRHGTLSFDEQF
-	TRBV5-1	ASSASTAGPREQY
TRBD2	TRBV9	ASSAERGQGETQY
-	TRBV12-5	ASASGYSYNEQF
TRBD1	TRBV30	AWSVQYRGRITNEKLF
TRBD1	TRBV6-6	ASSSGQGFYGYT
TRBD2	TRBV5-1	ASSVSGGAADTQY
TRBD1	TRBV19	ASSRTGIDLGYYEQY
-	TRBV29-1	SAEAGGNTIY
TRBD1	TRBV4-1	ASSPPWDRGEKLF
-	TRBV4-2	ASSQEPGVAYNEQF
TRBD1	TRBV27	ASSHGTGGTGELF
-	TRBV10-3	AISESMVRVVGYT
-	TRBV3-1/TRBV3-2	ASSQPRGGTGELF
TRBD1	TRBV7-6	ASSLVEQGGFQNSPLH
-	TRBV5-1	ASSLTGREQPQH
-	TRBV30	AWSPPNDNEQF
-	TRBV19	ASSPRQAPSTDTQY
-	TRBV19	ASSIEAPNTGELF
TRBD1	TRBV24-1	ATRLMGTESSYEQY
-	TRBV21-1	ASSKVRLAGGSGADTQY
TRBD1	TRBV6-5	ASSYFVTGDSPLH
-	TRBV2	ASSEARIARTEAF
TRBD1	TRBV7-9	ASSYTGGRYQETQY
-	TRBV29-1	SVGAFPLYGYT
TRBD1	TRBV30	AWSVNRGNEQF
-	TRBV6-2/TRBV6-3	ASSLRRQRNSPLH
-	TRBV2	ASSSNREAF
TRBD1	TRBV5-1	ASSDRDRGTNEQF
-	TRBV6-5	ASRGAMNTEAF
-	TRBV6-2/TRBV6-3	ASSTGGGNQPQH
-	TRBV9	ASSVATVTGELF
-	TRBV27	ASTSPRAGANVLT
TRBD1	TRBV2	ASRHLGQANQPQH
-	TRBV7-9	ASSLSHRGNTIY
-	TRBV15	ATSRDVGLRADTQY
-	TRBV9	ASSVGSFSGNTIY
TRBD1	TRBV6-4	ASSAGTANTGELF
-	TRBV6-2/TRBV6-3	ASSYGHPSTDTQY
-	TRBV9	ASSGGQLNQPQH
TRBD1	TRBV5-4	ASSSNDRGVGELF
-	TRBV7-9	ASSPLGGNSGNTIY
TRBD2	TRBV7-6	ASSPQRGEISGANVLT
TRBD1	TRBV24-1	ATSAADRDTGELF
-	TRBV7-3	ASSFGGTNTEAF
-	TRBV5-8	ASSLGQVYAGANVLT